These T cell receptor beta chains were read from a single sample in a study of patients with pleural tuberculosis. One entry per CDR3 protein results from TCRdb running MiXCR on the reads. The table lists about 50,000 distinct CDR3 sequences, about 7.3% of them singletons. Every receptor here comes from a human donor with pleural tuberculosis. CDR3s include the opening cysteine and the closing phenylalanine or tryptophan. Each record gives: clone size, J gene, V gene, D gene, CDR3 protein, CDR3 DNA. D genes are given only for firm matches. Clone size, where shown, is once, few, many, or a class for clones that have expanded.

many	TRBJ2-3	TRBV9	NA	CASSIGNPGADTQYF	TGTGCCAGCAGCATAGGGAATCCAGGGGCCGATACGCAGTATTTT
many	TRBJ2-1	TRBV27	NA	CASSLSQAHDRFF	TGTGCCAGCAGTTTATCACAGGCCCACGACCGGTTCTTC
many	TRBJ1-5	TRBV19	TRBD1	CASSMRYRGSNQPQHF	TGTGCCAGTAGTATGCGGTACAGGGGTAGCAATCAGCCCCAGCATTTT
many	TRBJ2-2	TRBV2	NA	CASSVGLNTGELFF	TGTGCCAGCAGCGTGGGGTTGAACACCGGGGAGCTGTTTTTT
many	TRBJ1-5	TRBV20-1	NA	CSARDWRVGPNQPQHF	TGCAGTGCTAGAGATTGGAGGGTCGGGCCAAATCAGCCCCAGCATTTT
NA	TRBJ1-1	TRBV27	NA	CASTMWLNTEAFF	TGTGCCTCCACCATGTGGCTGAACACTGAAGCTTTCTTT
many	TRBJ2-3	TRBV11-2	NA	CASSMRTQSTDTQYF	TGTGCCAGCAGCATGAGGACACAATCCACAGATACGCAGTATTTT
few	TRBJ2-1	TRBV30	NA	CAWGGSPLDNEQFF	TGTGCCTGGGGAGGGAGCCCATTGGACAATGAGCAGTTCTTC
few	TRBJ2-7	TRBV19	TRBD1	CASSAGTGGSYEQYF	TGTGCCAGTAGTGCCGGGACAGGGGGTTCCTACGAGCAGTACTTC
few	TRBJ2-5	TRBV11-1	NA	CASSFSGIETQYF	TGTGCCAGCAGCTTTAGCGGTATCGAGACCCAGTACTTC
many	TRBJ1-1	TRBV4-1	TRBD1	CASSPGTGGAYTEAFF	TGCGCCAGCAGCCCTGGGACAGGGGGCGCGTACACTGAAGCTTTCTTT
many	TRBJ1-6	TRBV11-2	NA	CASSLGQPGNSPLHF	TGTGCCAGCAGCTTAGGTCAGCCGGGGAATTCACCCCTCCACTTT
many	TRBJ2-1	TRBV12-3/TRBV12-4	NA	CASSPRLGNNEQFF	TGTGCCAGCAGTCCCAGACTAGGAAACAATGAGCAGTTCTTC
few	TRBJ2-7	TRBV12-3/TRBV12-4	TRBD1	CASRRQGREQYF	TGTGCCAGCAGGCGACAGGGGCGCGAGCAGTACTTC
many	TRBJ1-2	TRBV7-2	TRBD1	CASSLSGQTNYGYTF	TGTGCCAGCAGCTTATCGGGACAGACTAACTATGGCTACACCTTC
many	TRBJ1-4	TRBV4-1	NA	CASSQDDSGKLNEKLFF	TGCGCCAGCAGCCAAGATGATTCAGGGAAACTGAATGAAAAACTGTTTTTT
many	TRBJ1-1	TRBV11-1	NA	CASSSPRGAGTEAFF	TGTGCCAGCAGCTCGCCGAGGGGTGCGGGCACTGAAGCTTTCTTT
medium-sized	TRBJ2-1	TRBV20-1	TRBD2	CSVNFLAGRKFF	TGCAGTGTAAATTTCCTAGCGGGGCGGAAGTTCTTC
NA	TRBJ2-1	TRBV19	TRBD2	CASTFSGNYNEQFF	TGTGCCAGTACCTTTAGCGGGAACTACAATGAGCAGTTCTTC
few	TRBJ1-2	TRBV2	NA	CASSEAVWANYGYTF	TGTGCCAGCAGTGAAGCAGTCTGGGCTAACTATGGCTACACCTTC
many	TRBJ1-1	TRBV12-3/TRBV12-4	NA	CASSRKTSMNTEAFF	TGTGCCAGCAGCCGAAAGACATCGATGAACACTGAAGCTTTCTTT
medium-sized	TRBJ2-5	TRBV25-1	NA	CASSLRGGQETQYF	TGTGCCAGCTCCCTCAGGGGGGGGCAAGAGACCCAGTACTTC
many	TRBJ1-2	TRBV7-6	NA	CASSLGAGATNYGYTF	TGTGCCAGCAGCTTAGGTGCAGGGGCGACAAACTATGGCTACACCTTC
many	TRBJ2-1	TRBV24-1	NA	CATSDLTGSSYNEQFF	TGTGCCACCAGTGATTTGACCGGGAGCTCCTACAATGAGCAGTTCTTC
many	TRBJ2-1	TRBV28	TRBD2	CASSRTSVNNEQFF	TGTGCCAGCAGTCGGACTAGCGTTAACAATGAGCAGTTCTTC
many	TRBJ2-2	TRBV20-1	NA	CSARDRRTNTGELFF	TGCAGTGCTAGAGATCGCCGGACGAACACCGGGGAGCTGTTTTTT
NA	TRBJ2-7	TRBV6-1	TRBD2	CASSDLPAGDEQYF	TGTGCCAGCAGCGATTTGCCAGCGGGAGACGAGCAGTACTTC
many	TRBJ1-2	TRBV2	NA	CASSVRRDDGYTF	TGTGCCAGCAGTGTTAGGAGGGACGATGGCTACACCTTC
few	TRBJ1-1	TRBV13	NA	CASSVTKTEAFF	TGTGCCAGCAGCGTAACAAAGACTGAAGCTTTCTTT